The 31 T cell receptor beta chains below come from one sample, sequenced in a study of T cell responses to AZD1222 COVID-19 vaccine. Produced via immunoSEQ multiplex PCR; TCRdb's table is partial and in-frame only. The data show approximately 82,000 clones, approximately 81% seen once. The sequencing here drew on peripheral blood, taken on day 0 of AZD1222 vaccination. Every receptor here comes from an adult in good health.

The chain's CDR3 is CASSLGGITYNEQFF. The CDR3, as DNA: TGCGCCAGCAGCTTGGGAGGAATCACCTACAATGAGCAGTTCTTC. The chain has TRBV5-1 and TRBJ2-1; D remains ambiguous. CDR3 length equals 15 residues. From germline, CDR1 is SGHRS and CDR2 YFSETQ. Trimming pared 0 bases from V and 2 bases from J, leaving 9 bases between.

The CDR3 DNA follows: TGTGCCAGCGGGCCCTTGGGGACAGGACAAGAGACCCAGTACTTC. The encoded protein is CASGPLGTGQETQYF. The chain recombines TRBV28 with TRBJ2-5; 8 positions match TRBD1. Trimming cost V 8 bases and J 2 bases; bases outside gene matches: 10. Looked up from germline, CDR1 is MDHEN and CDR2 is SYDVKM. This CDR3 has 15 residues.

This sequence joins TRBV28 and TRBJ1-3; TRBD1 is a possible D gene (6 bases). This CDR3 has 14 residues. Germline V gives CDR1 MDHEN, CDR2 SYDVKM. V lost 7 bases and J lost 4, with 14 bases in between. CDR3 in amino acids: CASTEGGTGNTIYF. The CDR3 DNA reads as TGTGCCAGCACCGAAGGGGGGACGGGAAACACCATATATTTT.

This chain uses TRBV13 with TRBJ1-2; 8 nucleotides line up with TRBD1. The CDR3 sequence is 13 residues long. V trimming: 5 bases; J trimming: 7 bases; junction bases outside the gene matches: 6. Germline loops: CDR1 PRHDT, CDR2 FYEKMQ (reference sequence). CDR3: CASSETGAGGYTF. CDR3 nucleotide sequence: TGTGCCAGCAGCGAGACAGGGGCTGGTGGCTACACCTTC.

This clone was detected only once. V and J are TRBV12-5 and TRBJ1-1, with 7 bases lining up with TRBD1. Trimming cost V 1 base and J 3 bases; bases outside gene matches: 5. CDR3 length equals 15 residues. The germline V gene has CDR1 LGHNT and CDR2 FRNRAP. The CDR3 here is CASGLATGRDTEAFF. DNA for the CDR3: TGTGCTAGTGGTTTGGCGACAGGGAGGGACACTGAAGCTTTCTTT.

This rearrangement joins TRBV24-1 to TRBJ1-5; D perhaps matches TRBD1 (6 bases). The germline V gene encodes CDR1 KGHDR and CDR2 SFDVKD. The CDR3 has 9 residues. The germline V and J ends were trimmed by 12 bases and 7 bases, with 6 bases remaining between them. The CDR3 region is CAGGQPQHF. DNA of the CDR3: TGTGCCGGGGGCCAGCCCCAGCATTTT.

The chain couples TRBV28 to TRBJ2-1, with 10 bases matching TRBD2. CDR3 length: 17 amino acids. The germline V gene encodes CDR1 MDHEN and CDR2 SYDVKM. V was pared by 4 bases and J by 7 bases, with 13 bases of the junction left unmatched. CDR3 protein: CASSSLLAGESGNEQFF. The CDR3 DNA reads TGTGCCAGCAGTTCCCTCCTAGCGGGGGAGTCGGGAAATGAGCAGTTCTTC.

This chain's CDR3 is CAWSPRMGRFGYNSPLHF. CDR3 nucleotides: TGTGCCTGGAGTCCACGAATGGGCCGATTCGGCTATAATTCACCCCTCCACTTT. V usage is TRBV30 and J usage is TRBJ1-6; no reliable D call. The CDR3 runs 18 residues. Looked up from germline, CDR1 is GTSNPN and CDR2 is SVGIG (reference sequence). The V and J ends lost 2 bases and 3 bases respectively, with 20 bases between them.

The CDR3 spells CASSDGGKMNTEAFF. The DNA for the CDR3 is TGTGCCAGCAGTGATGGGGGGAAGATGAACACTGAAGCTTTCTTT. The rearrangement uses TRBV6-1 and TRBJ1-1, with a possible D match to TRBD1 (5 bases). CDR3 length: 15 amino acids. From germline, CDR1 is MNHNS and CDR2 SASEGT. V dropped 3 bases and J dropped 0 bases, with 11 bases sitting between them.

The chain links TRBV7-9 to TRBJ2-7; maybe TRBD1 (6 bases). The V end lost 4 bases, the J end lost 3 bases, and 13 bases lay between the germline ends. The CDR3 spans 14 residues. In germline, CDR1 is SEHNR, CDR2 FQNEAQ (reference sequence). The CDR3 reads CASSSDRKFYEQYF. The CDR3 nucleotides read TGTGCCAGCAGCTCTGACAGGAAATTCTACGAGCAGTACTTC.

This rearrangement joins TRBV5-4 to TRBJ1-6, with no clear D. The CDR3 is made up of 15 amino acids. Germline V gene data show CDR1 as SGHNT and CDR2 as YYREEE (reference sequence). Trimming took off 0 bases at V and 12 bases at J, with 16 bases between the two ends. In DNA form, the CDR3 reads TGTGCCAGCAGCTTGGGTCTGGGTGCTGCGGTACCCCTCCACTTT. Translating it yields CASSLGLGAAVPLHF.

The V call is TRBV28, the J call TRBJ2-7; unclear D gene. CDR1 is MDHEN and CDR2 is SYDVKM in the germline V gene. The V and J ends lost 6 bases and 5 bases respectively, with 8 bases between them. The CDR3 runs 11 residues. The CDR3 is CASRAYHEQYF. CDR3 nucleotides: TGTGCCAGCAGGGCGTACCACGAGCAGTACTTC.

The chain recombines TRBV18 with TRBJ1-3, with D unclear. V lost 0 bases to trimming and J lost 2 bases, with 8 bases between them. CDR3 length: 15 amino acids. The germline V gene has CDR1 KGHSH and CDR2 LQKENI. CDR3 sequence (DNA): TGTGCCAGCTCACCACCGTCAGCAGCTGGAAACACCATATATTTT. This codes for CASSPPSAAGNTIYF. Based on the CDR3 plus reference TRBV18 and TRBJ1-3, the full variable domain is NAGVMQNPRHLVRRRGQEARLRCSPMKGHSHVYWYRQLPEEGLKFMVYLQKENIIDESGMPKERFSAEFPKEGPSILRIQQVVRGDSAAYFCASSPPSAAGNTIYFGEGSWLTVV.

This clone was counted only a few times. The chain links TRBV5-4 to TRBJ1-1; 7 bases agree with TRBD1. This CDR3 is 15 amino acids long. The germline V gene has CDR1 SGHNT and CDR2 YYREEE (reference sequence). Trimming at V came to 3 bases and at J to 0 bases, leaving 5 bases not matched to a gene. CDR3 sequence (DNA): TGTGCCAGCAGCTCCCAACAGGGGATGAACACTGAAGCTTTCTTT. This gives the protein CASSSQQGMNTEAFF.

The V call is TRBV4-3, the J call TRBJ2-3; 11 positions agree with TRBD2. The CDR3 consists of 16 residues. From germline, CDR1 is LGHNA and CDR2 YSLEER. Unmatched junction bases numbered 7, after V lost 0 bases and J lost 8 bases. The CDR3 DNA reads as TGCGCCAGCAGCCAAGATCGGCTAGCGGGGGGTGTTACGCAGTATTTT. This translates into CASSQDRLAGGVTQYF.

This chain uses TRBV3-1 (or the pseudogene TRBV3-2) with TRBJ2-1; D gene unclear. CDR3 size: 14 residues. Trimming cost V 1 base and J 4 bases, with 8 bases left between them. Germline loops: CDR1 LGHDT, CDR2 YNNKEL (reference sequence). Written as DNA, the CDR3 is TGTGCCAGCAGCCAAGTGACTCGTTACAATGAGCAGTTCTTC. Translation: CASSQVTRYNEQFF.

The chain carries TRBV4-1 and TRBJ2-1, with 7 bases aligning to TRBD1. The CDR3 spans 15 residues. The ends lost 3 bases at V and 0 bases at J; junction bases unmatched: 2. CDR1 is MGHRA and CDR2 is YSYEKL in the germline V gene. CDR3 DNA: TGCGCCAGCAGCCAGGGGACAGACTCCTACAATGAGCAGTTCTTC. Translation gives CASSQGTDSYNEQFF.

The rearrangement links TRBV5-1 to TRBJ1-6; TRBD1 is a possible D gene (6 bases). CDR3 length: 17 amino acids. The ends were cut back, 0 bases at V and 10 bases at J, with 20 bases in the middle. CDR1 is SGHRS and CDR2 is YFSETQ in the germline V gene. The CDR3 DNA reads TGCGCCAGCAGCTTGGCCCCTTTCGAGGGGGGAAGATCACCCCTCCACTTT. Amino acids: CASSLAPFEGGRSPLHF. The variable domain in full, completed from reference TRBV5-1 and TRBJ1-6, reads KAGVTQTPRYLIKTRGQQVTLSCSPISGHRSVSWYQQTPGQGLQFLFEYFSETQRNKGNFPGRFSGRQFSNSRSEMNVSTLELGDSALYLCASSLAPFEGGRSPLHFGNGTRLTVT.

The chain carries TRBV3-1 (or the pseudogene TRBV3-2) and TRBJ2-3, with a weak D call TRBD2 (5 bases). This CDR3 comprises 14 residues. Germline CDR1 is LGHDT and CDR2 is YNNKEL (reference sequence). Between the trimmed V and J ends, which lost 5 bases and 3 bases, there was a span of 12 bases. The CDR3, as DNA: TGTGCCAGCAGCGGACTTGGTTGGACAGATACGCAGTATTTT. Residues: CASSGLGWTDTQYF.

This chain uses TRBV5-6 with TRBJ1-6, with D perhaps matching TRBD1 (5 bases). Trimming pared 4 bases from V and 4 bases from J, leaving 12 bases between. This CDR3 is 15 amino acids long. CDR1 and CDR2 (germline): SGHDT, YYEEEE. CDR3 region: CASSATGDYNSPLHF. CDR3 coding DNA: TGTGCCAGCAGCGCAACAGGTGATTATAATTCACCCCTCCACTTT.

J is TRBJ1-4 and V is TRBV28, with D perhaps TRBD1 (6 bases). The CDR3 loop spans 16 amino acids. Germline V gene data show CDR1 as MDHEN and CDR2 as SYDVKM. The ends were cut back, 5 bases at V and 7 bases at J, with 20 bases in the middle. CDR3 in amino acids: CASSPPAGAGGEKLFF. DNA of the CDR3: TGTGCCAGCAGTCCCCCTGCAGGGGCTGGAGGTGAAAAACTGTTTTTT.

V usage is TRBV6-5 and J usage is TRBJ1-6; a weak D match, TRBD1 (5 bases). Germline CDR1 reads MNHEY; CDR2 reads SVGAGI. The V gene lost 5 bases and the J gene lost 7 bases, with 15 bases spanning the gap. This CDR3 has 15 residues. Written as DNA, the CDR3 is TGTGCCAGCAGTCTAAACCGGGACGCAAATTCACCCCTCCACTTT. Translation gives CASSLNRDANSPLHF.

The J gene is TRBJ1-2, the V gene TRBV6-2 or TRBV6-3; D is undetermined. The CDR3 runs to 13 residues. Trimming took 0 bases from V and 2 from J, leaving 4 bases between them. Germline-derived CDR1 and CDR2 are MNHEY and SVGEGT. DNA of the CDR3: TGTGCCAGCAGTTACTCCGAAAACTATGGCTACACCTTC. It translates to CASSYSENYGYTF.

V usage is TRBV19 and J usage is TRBJ1-5; possibly TRBD1 for D (5 bases). V was trimmed by 4 bases and J by 3 bases, leaving 13 bases between them. CDR3 length: 15 residues. CDR1 is LNHDA and CDR2 is SQIVND in the germline V gene (reference sequence). CDR3 DNA: TGTGCCAGTAGTAGCCGGGACGGGTACAATCAGCCCCAGCATTTT. Protein product: CASSSRDGYNQPQHF.

This rearrangement joins TRBV24-1 to TRBJ2-5, with 9 nucleotides matching TRBD1. The CDR3 is 16 residues long. CDR1 is KGHDR and CDR2 is SFDVKD in the germline V gene. V was clipped by 3 bases and J by 5 bases; unmatched bases: 9. The CDR3, as DNA: TGTGCCACCAGTGATACCCCCGGGACAGGGTGGGAGACCCAGTACTTC. Protein: CATSDTPGTGWETQYF.

The J gene is TRBJ2-3, the V gene TRBV6-5, with D perhaps assigned TRBD1 or TRBD2 (6 bases each). In germline, CDR1 is MNHEY, CDR2 SVGAGI. V lost 11 bases to trimming and J lost 6 bases, with 21 bases between them. The CDR3 loop spans 14 amino acids. The CDR3 spells CALSGAPIFDTQYF. CDR3 DNA: TGTGCCCTTTCGGGGGCCCCCATTTTTGATACGCAGTATTTT.

This sequence joins TRBV19 and TRBJ2-2; a possible D gene is TRBD1 (6 bases). Trimming shortened V by 3 bases and J by 4 bases, and 9 bases separated the two germline ends. The CDR3 has 14 amino acids. Germline CDR1 and CDR2: LNHDA and SQIVND (reference sequence). The CDR3 coding sequence is TGTGCCAGTAGTATGGGACACTTCACCGGGGAGCTGTTTTTT. It codes for CASSMGHFTGELFF.

The CDR3 protein is CASSVASRGGETQYF. Here the CDR3 DNA reads TGTGCCAGCAGCGTAGCTTCGAGGGGCGGGGAGACCCAGTACTTC. The chain couples TRBV9 to TRBJ2-5; D tentatively fits TRBD1 or TRBD2 (5 bases each). The germline V gene has CDR1 SGDLS and CDR2 YYNGEE. CDR3 size: 15 residues. Trimming took off 0 bases at V and 5 bases at J, with 14 bases between the two ends.

The chain is built from TRBV19 and TRBJ2-5; 9 bases are shared with TRBD1. The ends lost 2 bases at V and 3 bases at J; junction bases unmatched: 4. CDR1 is LNHDA and CDR2 is SQIVND in the germline V gene (reference sequence). The CDR3 runs to 15 residues. CDR3 nucleotides: TGTGCCAGTAGTATATCCGGGACAGGGAAAGAGACCCAGTACTTC. Protein product: CASSISGTGKETQYF.

The chain combines TRBV28 with TRBJ1-5, with D perhaps TRBD1 (5 bases). Germline V gene lookup returns CDR1 MDHEN and CDR2 SYDVKM. Deletions cut 1 base from V and 5 bases from J, with 9 bases between. The CDR3 has 14 amino acids. CDR3 sequence: CASSLLQGYQPQHF. In DNA, the CDR3 is TGTGCCAGCAGTTTATTGCAGGGATATCAGCCCCAGCATTTT.

The rearrangement uses TRBV6-5 and TRBJ1-2; TRBD1 matches at 7 bases. The germline V gene encodes CDR1 MNHEY and CDR2 SVGAGI. Germline trimming cut 2 bases from V and 3 bases from J; bases unmatched to any gene: 3. The CDR3 spans 14 residues. Written as DNA, the CDR3 is TGTGCCAGCAGTTACAACCAGGGGGACTATGGCTACACCTTC. Encoded protein: CASSYNQGDYGYTF.